This T cell receptor (beta chain) was sequenced during a study of OX40 agonist ivuxolimab in advanced cancers. Study overall: Patients took ivuxolimab, an agonistic anti-OX40 (CD134) antibody.

This clone has a single count. Its target is not known. The protocol was immunoSEQ multiplex PCR, while the TCRdb copy is restricted to in-frame clones and leaves out a portion. The data hold about 32,000 clones, with roughly 81% observed a single time. Points from the study as a whole: Dosing at 0.1 to 3.0 mg/kg was accompanied by clonal expansion of CD4+ and CD8+ blood T cells by week 6.

V gave up 4 bases and J gave up 4 bases; unmatched junction bases: 7. The germline V gene encodes CDR1 SGHRS and CDR2 YFSETQ. CDR3 length equals 15 residues. This material consisted of CD4+ or CD8+ T cells sorted from blood, taken in a trial of the OX40 agonist ivuxolimab. The V call is TRBV5-1, the J call TRBJ2-7; 11 bases are a match to TRBD2. This receptor was obtained from an adult with an advanced solid tumor such as melanoma, head and neck, liver or kidney cancer. CDR3 region: CASSPGTSGYYEQYF. The DNA of the CDR3 is TGCGCCAGCAGCCCCGGGACTAGCGGATATTACGAGCAGTACTTC.